This T cell receptor (beta chain) was sequenced for a study of regulatory and conventional T cells in RAG deficiency. Study-level points and caveats: Treg unique TCR beta sequences were 90 to 100-fold fewer in Omenn syndrome and CID/AS patients than controls.

Regulatory T cells were sorted from blood as CD4+ CD25-high CD127-low cells. The method was immunoSEQ multiplex PCR; TCRdb's version includes in-frame clones alone and lacks a portion of them. Seen here are under 20,000 clones, roughly 87% observed once, and the top ten hold 1.4%. This clone was recorded once. Antigen specificity is unknown. One end of the junction is discordant with germline, which a read error may explain. These records were also assigned to another study, of regulatory T cells. That paper states: Amplification used 52 TRBV primers and 13 TRBJ primers.

This TCR derives from a human donor in good health. The sample taken for sequencing was Tregs sorted from blood.

CDR3 DNA sequence: TGCGCCAGCAGCGGCACGTCAGCCGGCTATGGCCACACCTTC. Translation gives CASSGTSAGYGHTF. The chain combines TRBV5-1 with TRBJ1-2; D gene unclear. Germline V gene lookup returns CDR1 SGHRS and CDR2 YFSETQ. This CDR3 contains 14 residues.